Listed here is a single T cell receptor beta chain. Its specificity is unknown. Trimming took off 10 bases at V and 5 bases at J, with 18 bases between the two ends. The CDR3 has 14 residues. The V gene's germline CDR1 is MNHNY and CDR2 SVGAGI (reference sequence). This sample is drawn from a study of cytomegalovirus exposure and HLA in healthy donors. About the study: An earlier analysis found some 100 million unique TCR beta sequences from approximately 170 million T cells. Findings and caveats of the study: Segments of the TCR beta V type were, in most cases, productive about 87% or about 30% of the time in an earlier analysis. Excluded were some V segments that proved indistinguishable, including TRBV6-2 and TRBV6-3.

Primers for the PCR totalled 60 Vbeta and 13 Jbeta. The data were produced by immunoSEQ multiplex PCR, yet TCRdb's version contains in-frame clones alone and is incomplete. The data show fewer than 200,000 clones, with about four fifths seen just once and about 0.8% held by the top ten. The clonotype was recovered from a woman between 18 and 29 years old in good health and CMV-seronegative. Sequencing used PBMCs. V usage is TRBV6-6 and J usage is TRBJ1-5, with a tentative D call TRBD1 (6 bases). The CDR3 DNA reads TGTGCCATCAAAAATCAGGGGTGGGATCAGCCCCAGCATTTT. It specifies CAIKNQGWDQPQHF.